This paragraph covers one T cell receptor (beta chain) sequence. This sample was included in a study of shared clonotypes between healthy human individuals. J was trimmed by 5 bases and V by 2 bases; bases with no gene match: 9. This CDR3 spans 16 amino acids. Germline lookup yields CDR1 SGHAT and CDR2 FQNNGV. Only CD45RO-negative cells positively selected for CCR7 counted as naive CD8 cells, so terminally differentiated effector memory CD45RA+ cells were excluded. In the sorted-subset replicate PCRs, about 200 ng DNA, tens of thousands of T cell genomes, was used. Per the original methods: ImmunoSEQ output held junction-only sequences without quality scores, so filtering differed. Measured with immunoSEQ multiplex PCR; TCRdb has only the in-frame clones, and not every one. That table is the source of V, J and clone size, and D and trimming were worked out from the DNA. The sample yields over 2 million clones, about 94% seen once.

The sequenced sample was naive CD8+ T cells sorted from blood. This chain connects TRBV11-2 to TRBJ2-1; 7 positions match TRBD2. The source is a young man in good health. Written as DNA, the CDR3 is TGTGCCAGCAGCTTACTCAGACTAGCTGTCAACAATGAGCAGTTCTTC. Its protein is CASSLLRLAVNNEQFF.